This T cell receptor beta chain was retrieved from a study of OX40 agonist ivuxolimab in advanced cancers. Turning to the study itself: Patients in the trial were receiving intravenous ivuxolimab every 2 weeks, at doses of 0.01 to 10 mg/kg. Study outcomes and limitations: Expanded clones tended on average to be more numerous among CD8+ T cells than CD4+. Clonal expansion was among the lowest in partial responders at 0.1-3.0 mg/kg, especially CD8+.

Assay used: immunoSEQ multiplex PCR; TCRdb lists only in-frame clones, some missing. The table lists fewer than 65,000 clones, 80% to 90% of them singletons. Concerning this clone itself: As yet, its antigen is unknown.

This CDR3 comprises 14 residues. Trimming shortened V by 6 bases and J by 3 bases, and 11 bases separated the two germline ends. CDR1 is LNHDA and CDR2 is SQIVND in the germline V gene (reference sequence). This receptor was identified in an adult with an advanced solid tumor such as melanoma, head and neck, liver or kidney cancer. The rearrangement uses TRBV19 and TRBJ1-4; D is undetermined. The sequencing here drew on CD4+ or CD8+ T cells sorted from blood, taken in a trial of the OX40 agonist ivuxolimab. CDR3 loop: CASSPGWANEKLFF. In DNA form, the CDR3 reads TGTGCCAGTAGCCCCGGGTGGGCTAATGAAAAACTGTTTTTT.